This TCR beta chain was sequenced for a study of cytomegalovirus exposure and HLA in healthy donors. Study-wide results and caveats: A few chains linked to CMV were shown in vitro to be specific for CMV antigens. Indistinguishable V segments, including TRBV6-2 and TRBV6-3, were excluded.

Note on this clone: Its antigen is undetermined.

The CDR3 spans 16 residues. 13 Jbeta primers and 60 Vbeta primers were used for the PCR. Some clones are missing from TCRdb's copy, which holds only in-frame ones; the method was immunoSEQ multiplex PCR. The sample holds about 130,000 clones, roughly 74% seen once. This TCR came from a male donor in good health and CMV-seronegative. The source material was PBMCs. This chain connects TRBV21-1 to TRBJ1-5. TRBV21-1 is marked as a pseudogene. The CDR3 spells CASSKKEGGWCQPQHF. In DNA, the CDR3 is TGTGCCAGCAGCAAAAAAGAGGGCGGTTGGTGCCAGCCCCAGCATTTT.